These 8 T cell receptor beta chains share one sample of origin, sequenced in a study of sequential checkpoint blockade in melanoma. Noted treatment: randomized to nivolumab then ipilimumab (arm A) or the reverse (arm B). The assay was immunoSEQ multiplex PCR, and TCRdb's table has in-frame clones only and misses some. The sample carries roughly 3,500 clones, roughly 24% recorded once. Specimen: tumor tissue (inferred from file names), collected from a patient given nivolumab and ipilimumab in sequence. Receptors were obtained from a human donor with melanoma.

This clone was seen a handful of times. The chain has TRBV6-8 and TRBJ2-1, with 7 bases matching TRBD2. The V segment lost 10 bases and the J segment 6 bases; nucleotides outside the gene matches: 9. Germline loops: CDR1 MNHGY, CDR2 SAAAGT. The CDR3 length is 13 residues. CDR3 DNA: TGTGCCATAAGCGGGGAGGGCCCCAATGAGCAGTTCTTC. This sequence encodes CAISGEGPNEQFF.

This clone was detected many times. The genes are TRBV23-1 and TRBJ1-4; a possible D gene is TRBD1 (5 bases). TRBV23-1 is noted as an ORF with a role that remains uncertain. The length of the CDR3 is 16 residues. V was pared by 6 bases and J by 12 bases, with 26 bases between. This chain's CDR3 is CASSQDLWGVRQELFF. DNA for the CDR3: TGCGCCAGCAGCCAAGACTTATGGGGGGTTCGCCAGGAACTGTTTTTT.

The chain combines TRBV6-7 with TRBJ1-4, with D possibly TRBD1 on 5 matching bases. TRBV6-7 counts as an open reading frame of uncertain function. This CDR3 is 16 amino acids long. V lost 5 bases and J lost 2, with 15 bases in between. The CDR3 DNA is TGTGCCAGCAGTCTCAGTGGGAAGGGGACTAATGAAAAACTGTTTTTT. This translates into CASSLSGKGTNEKLFF.

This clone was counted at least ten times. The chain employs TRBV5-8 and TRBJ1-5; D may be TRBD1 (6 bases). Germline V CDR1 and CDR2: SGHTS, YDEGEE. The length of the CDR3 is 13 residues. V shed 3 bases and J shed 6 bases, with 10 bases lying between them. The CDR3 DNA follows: TGTGCCAGCAGCTCCACAGGGACTCAGCCCCAGCATTTT. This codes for CASSSTGTQPQHF.

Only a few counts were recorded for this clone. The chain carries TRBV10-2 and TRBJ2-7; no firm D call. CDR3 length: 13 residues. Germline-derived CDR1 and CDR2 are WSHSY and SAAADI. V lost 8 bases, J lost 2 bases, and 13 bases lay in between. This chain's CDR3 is CASQTTAAYEQYF. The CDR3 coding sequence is TGCGCCAGCCAAACGACCGCAGCCTACGAGCAGTACTTC.

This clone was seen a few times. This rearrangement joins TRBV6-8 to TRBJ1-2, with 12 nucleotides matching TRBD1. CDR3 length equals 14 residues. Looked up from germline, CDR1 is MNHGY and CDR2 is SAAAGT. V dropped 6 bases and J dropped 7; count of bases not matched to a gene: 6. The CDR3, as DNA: TGTGCCAGCAGGCTGGGACAGGGGGCCGGTGGCTACACCTTC. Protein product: CASRLGQGAGGYTF.

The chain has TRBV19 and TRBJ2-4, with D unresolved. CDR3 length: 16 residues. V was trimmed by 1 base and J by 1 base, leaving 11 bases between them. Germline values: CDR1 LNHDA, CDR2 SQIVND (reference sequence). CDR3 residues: CASSIVSIGAKNIQYF. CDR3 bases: TGTGCCAGTAGTATAGTGTCCATAGGGGCCAAAAACATTCAGTACTTC.

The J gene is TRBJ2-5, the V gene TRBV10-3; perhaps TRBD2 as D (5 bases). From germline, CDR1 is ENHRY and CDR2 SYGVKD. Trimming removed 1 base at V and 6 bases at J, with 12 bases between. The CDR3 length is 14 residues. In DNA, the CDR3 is TGTGCCATCAGTGAGTTGTCGACGGGAAAGACCCAGTACTTC. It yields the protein CAISELSTGKTQYF.